The 6 T cell receptor beta chains below all came from one sample that was sequenced in a study of brain T cells in children with intractable seizures. TCRdb's copy holds only in-frame clones and misses some; the assay was immunoSEQ multiplex PCR. This table has approximately 44,000 clones, approximately 90% appearing once. This specimen consisted of peripheral blood, obtained at surgery. These receptors originate from a girl aged 2-15 years with tuberous sclerosis and intractable seizures.

This clone was recorded once. The chain recombines TRBV4-1 with TRBJ1-3; maybe TRBD1 (6 bases). Looked up from germline, CDR1 is MGHRA and CDR2 is YSYEKL. The length of the CDR3 is 16 residues. Trimming removed 3 bases from V and 0 bases from J, with 12 bases in between. The CDR3 here is CASSQETGNSGNTIYF. The CDR3 coding sequence is TGCGCCAGCAGCCAGGAAACAGGGAACTCTGGAAACACCATATATTTT.

The chain employs TRBV6-4 and TRBJ1-5; D is unresolved. Trimming left V 2 bases short and J 4 bases short, with 12 bases between. The CDR3 spans 15 residues. Germline-derived CDR1 and CDR2 are MRHNA and SNTAGT. Here the CDR3 DNA reads TGTGCCAGCAGTGACCAGGAGAACGGGAATCAGCCCCAGCATTTT. Its protein is CASSDQENGNQPQHF.

There are a few counts of this clone. V gene TRBV5-1 combines with J gene TRBJ1-6, with 7 positions matching TRBD1. After removal of 4 bases from V and 8 bases from J, the junction contained 9 bases not matched to a gene. The CDR3 consists of 15 residues. Germline CDR1 and CDR2: SGHRS and YFSETQ. CDR3 region: CASSTGTGADSPLHF. CDR3 DNA sequence: TGCGCCAGCAGCACCGGCACAGGGGCGGATTCACCCCTCCACTTT.

The sample holds a few counts of this clone. J is TRBJ1-1 and V is TRBV3-1 (or the pseudogene TRBV3-2); D gene uncertain. Germline V CDR1 and CDR2: LGHDT, YNNKEL (reference sequence). The CDR3 sequence is 15 residues long. The V end lost 0 bases, the J end lost 6 bases, and 14 bases lay between the germline ends. CDR3 in amino acids: CASSQDLNRDAEAFF. The CDR3 region has the DNA TGTGCCAGCAGCCAAGATCTTAACAGAGACGCTGAAGCTTTCTTT.

The chain combines TRBV27 with TRBJ2-2; 8 nucleotides agree with TRBD1. Germline V lookup: CDR1 MNHEY, CDR2 SMNVEV (reference sequence). CDR3 length: 15 amino acids. With V trimmed by 3 bases and J by 4 bases, 4 bases remained unmatched. The CDR3 region is CASSFSTGGTGELFF. The CDR3 coding sequence is TGTGCCAGCAGTTTCAGTACAGGGGGCACCGGGGAGCTGTTTTTT.

CDR3 sequence: CASSLEGQNYGYTF. CDR3 in DNA: TGCGCCAGCAGCTTGGAGGGACAGAACTATGGCTACACCTTC. This chain joins TRBV5-1 and TRBJ1-2, with TRBD1 matching 7 bases. Losses at the gene ends were 0 bases for V and 2 bases for J; bases not matched to a gene: 1. The CDR3 has 14 residues. CDR1 is SGHRS, CDR2 YFSETQ, per germline.